This T cell receptor beta chain was retrieved from a study of CD8 T cells in Susac syndrome. Findings of the study overall: The study recognized that the number of individuals in its TCR sequencing and HLA analysis was relatively small.

CD8+ and CD4+ T cells from blood underwent TCR beta sequencing, which was carried out in a high-throughput format. The patients who served as multiple sclerosis controls were treatment-naive and had stable or active relapsing-remitting disease that fulfilled the revised McDonald criteria. With regard to this clonotype: Its antigen remains unknown.

An input of about 0.5 to 1 ug of RNA was subjected to reverse transcription using random hexamers. The CDR3 of TCR beta was amplified by immunoSEQ multiplex PCR across 54 Vbeta and 13 Jbeta. Via MiXCR, TCRdb re-called the immunoSEQ multiplex PCR reads, giving one row per CDR3 protein. The profile covers about 200,000 distinct CDR3 sequences, with approximately 90% appearing a single time and about 0.15% taken by the ten largest. CDR3 size: 15 residues. Germline CDR1 reads SGHDN; CDR2 reads FVKESK. V was pared by 2 bases and J by 2 bases, with 12 bases between. The specimen sequenced was CD8+ T cells from PBMCs. The receptor was isolated from a human donor with multiple sclerosis. V gene TRBV14 combines with J gene TRBJ1-1; weak D call: TRBD1 (5 bases). This chain's CDR3 is CASSQSVGANTEAFF. CDR3 sequence (DNA): TGTGCCAGCAGCCAAAGTGTCGGGGCTAACACTGAAGCTTTCTTT.